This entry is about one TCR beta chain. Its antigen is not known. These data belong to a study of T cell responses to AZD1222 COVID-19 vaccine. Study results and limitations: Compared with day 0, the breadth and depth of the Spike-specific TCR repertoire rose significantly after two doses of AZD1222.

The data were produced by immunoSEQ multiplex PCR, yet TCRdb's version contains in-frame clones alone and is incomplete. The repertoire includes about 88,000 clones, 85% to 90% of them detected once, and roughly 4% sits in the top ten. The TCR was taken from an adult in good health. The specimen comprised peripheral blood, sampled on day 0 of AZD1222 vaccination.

The CDR3 protein is CASSQVLPVQGYYEQYF. CDR3 DNA: TGCGCCAGCAGCCAAGTCCTCCCCGTCCAGGGCTACTACGAGCAGTACTTC. The chain is built from TRBV4-1 and TRBJ2-7, with D possibly TRBD1 on 5 matching bases. Germline CDR1 and CDR2: MGHRA and YSYEKL. The length of the CDR3 is 17 residues. V was trimmed by 1 base and J by 3 bases, leaving 19 bases between them.